Listed below are T cell receptor beta chains from one sample, sequenced in a study of post-analysis software for immune sequencing data. MiXCR was run by TCRdb on the PCR reads, yielding one entry per CDR3 protein. The profile covers about half a million distinct CDR3 sequences, with roughly 45% appearing a single time and 12% taken by the ten largest. The sequenced material came from blood. These receptor sequences come from a girl aged 10-17 years with multiple sclerosis. Each CDR3 is given with its conserved first and last residue. D genes are given only for firm matches. Size tells how often a clone was seen (once, few, many) or the class of an expanded clone, and some rows leave it out.

TRBD2 | TRBJ2-7 | NA | TRBV29-1 | CSVEWASGSLYEQYF | TGCAGCGTTGAATGGGCTAGCGGGAGTTTGTACGAGCAGTACTTC
NA | TRBJ2-7 | many | TRBV29-1 | CSVEGGRDRYEQYF | TGCAGCGTTGAAGGGGGCAGGGATAGGTACGAGCAGTACTTC
NA | TRBJ2-1 | NA | TRBV3-1 | CASSLDPLSFSHNEQFF | TGTGCCAGCAGCCTGGACCCCCTAAGCTTTTCTCACAATGAGCAGTTCTTC
NA | TRBJ2-5 | few | TRBV29-1 | CSIPPQGRESGWETQYF | TGCAGCATCCCTCCCCAGGGGCGGGAGTCGGGCTGGGAGACCCAGTACTTC
TRBD1 | TRBJ2-7 | NA | TRBV28 | CASSWVQGPDYEQYF | TGTGCCAGCAGTTGGGTACAGGGGCCCGATTACGAGCAGTACTTC
NA | TRBJ2-2 | NA | TRBV10-3 | CAISEKAGNTGELFF | TGTGCCATCAGTGAGAAGGCAGGGAACACCGGGGAGCTGTTTTTT
NA | TRBJ2-7 | NA | TRBV20-1 | CSARDPRQGPPEQYF | TGCAGTGCTAGAGATCCAAGGCAGGGTCCCCCCGAGCAGTACTTC
NA | TRBJ1-2 | NA | TRBV20-1 | CSARAPDTYYGYTF | TGCAGTGCTAGAGCCCCAGACACGTACTATGGCTACACCTTC
TRBD1 | TRBJ2-3 | NA | TRBV7-2 | CASSLRGQGARLISTDTQYF | TGTGCCAGCAGCTTACGGGGACAGGGGGCGCGACTAATTAGCACAGATACGCAGTATTTT
NA | TRBJ2-3 | NA | TRBV28 | CASSARLETDTQYF | TGTGCCAGCAGTGCCCGACTAGAGACAGATACGCAGTATTTT
NA | TRBJ2-7 | few | TRBV27 | CASSHRGGEQYF | TGTGCCAGCAGCCATAGGGGGGGCGAGCAGTACTTC
TRBD1 | TRBJ1-5 | NA | TRBV24-1 | CATSDPGTGSNQPQHF | TGTGCCACCAGTGATCCCGGGACAGGGAGCAATCAGCCCCAGCATTTT
TRBD1 | TRBJ2-7 | many | TRBV12-3/TRBV12-4 | CASSLGQGYEQYF | TGCGCCAGCAGCCTCGGACAGGGCTACGAGCAGTACTTC
NA | TRBJ1-2 | once | TRBV7-3 | CASSLTFFVKVYGYTF | TGTGCCAGCAGCTTAACGTTCTTTGTGAAAGTCTATGGCTACACCTTC
TRBD1 | TRBJ1-2 | NA | TRBV29-1 | CSVERDRASGYTF | TGCAGCGTTGAAAGGGACAGGGCCAGTGGCTACACCTTC
TRBD1 | TRBJ1-2 | few | TRBV29-1 | CSVGQGRGDGYTF | TGCAGCGTCGGACAGGGGCGAGGGGATGGCTACACCTTC
NA | TRBJ2-5 | NA | TRBV5-1 | CASSLGRRRDGETQYF | TGCGCCAGCAGCTTGGGCCGCCGGAGGGATGGAGAGACCCAGTACTTC
NA | TRBJ1-2 | NA | TRBV5-1 | CASSPRPGRTLDYGYTF | TGCGCCAGCAGCCCCCGCCCCGGACGGACACTCGACTATGGCTACACCTTC
TRBD1 | TRBJ1-2 | NA | TRBV25-1 | CASSSIGTGPNYGYTF | TGTGCCAGCAGTTCCATTGGGACAGGTCCTAACTATGGCTACACCTTC
NA | TRBJ2-3 | NA | TRBV24-1 | CATSDSRQWDSTDTQYF | TGTGCCACCAGTGATTCCCGACAGTGGGACAGCACAGATACGCAGTATTTT
TRBD2 | TRBJ2-7 | NA | TRBV15 | CATSRDRRLAGGLYEQYF | TGTGCCACCAGCAGAGATCGAAGACTAGCGGGAGGTCTCTACGAGCAGTACTTC
TRBD1 | TRBJ2-7 | NA | TRBV6-1 | CASRSTDRDEQYF | TGTGCCAGCAGGTCTACTGACAGGGACGAGCAGTACTTC
NA | TRBJ2-7 | NA | TRBV10-3 | CASVQDTIGEQYF | TGTGCCAGCGTGCAGGACACCATTGGGGAGCAGTACTTC
NA | TRBJ2-7 | NA | TRBV9 | CASSPQSATGSYEQYF | TGTGCCAGCAGCCCCCAAAGCGCTACAGGCAGCTACGAGCAGTACTTC
NA | TRBJ2-7 | NA | TRBV11-3 | CASSSSDGAYEQYF | TGTGCCAGCAGCTCCTCCGACGGAGCCTACGAGCAGTACTTC
TRBD1 | TRBJ2-5 | NA | TRBV5-1 | CASSEQGQGQETQYF | TGCGCCAGCAGCGAACAGGGGCAGGGGCAAGAGACCCAGTACTTC
NA | TRBJ2-3 | NA | TRBV20-1 | CSPATQMFTDTQYF | TGCAGCCCGGCGACTCAAATGTTCACAGATACGCAGTATTTT
NA | TRBJ1-1 | NA | TRBV6-1 | CASSESFSAQGVNTEAFF | TGTGCCAGCAGTGAAAGCTTTTCAGCACAGGGCGTGAACACTGAAGCTTTCTTT
TRBD1 | TRBJ2-1 | NA | TRBV4-1 | CASSQDPGQLYNEQFF | TGCGCCAGCAGCCAAGATCCGGGACAGCTCTACAATGAGCAGTTCTTC
NA | TRBJ2-5 | NA | TRBV5-1 | CASSIPPDSRVGGGEETQYF | TGCGCCAGCAGCATCCCACCGGATTCCCGGGTCGGGGGTGGTGAGGAGACCCAGTACTTC
TRBD2 | TRBJ2-1 | NA | TRBV28 | CASSLWESGRAYNEQFF | TGTGCCAGCAGTTTATGGGAGAGCGGGAGGGCCTACAATGAGCAGTTCTTC
TRBD1 | TRBJ2-7 | NA | TRBV12-3/TRBV12-4 | CASSYSKGTEAYEQYF | TGTGCCAGCAGTTATTCGAAAGGGACAGAGGCCTACGAGCAGTACTTC
NA | TRBJ2-1 | few | TRBV7-9 | CASNLEGSGHNEQFF | TGTGCCAGCAACTTAGAAGGCAGTGGGCACAATGAGCAGTTCTTC
NA | TRBJ1-2 | NA | TRBV24-1 | CATVDKYYGYTF | TGTGCCACAGTGGACAAGTACTATGGCTACACCTTC
TRBD1 | TRBJ1-5 | few | TRBV4-1 | CASSPLEIHRDRVRQPQHF | TGCGCCAGCAGCCCCTTAGAAATACACCGGGACAGGGTACGGCAGCCCCAGCATTTT
NA | TRBJ2-1 | once | TRBV7-2 | CASSFSGPALGDNEQFF | TGTGCCAGCAGCTTTTCTGGTCCGGCGTTGGGGGACAATGAGCAGTTCTTC
NA | TRBJ2-5 | few | TRBV10-3 | CAISEGGETQYF | TGTGCCATCAGTGAAGGGGGAGAGACCCAGTACTTC
NA | TRBJ2-3 | NA | TRBV6-2/TRBV6-3 | CASSYSRTNRDTQYF | TGTGCCAGCAGTTACTCGAGGACTAACCGAGATACGCAGTATTTT
TRBD2 | TRBJ2-5 | few | TRBV5-1 | CASSTLRTSGQQETQYF | TGCGCCAGCAGCACGCTTAGGACTAGCGGCCAACAAGAGACCCAGTACTTC
NA | TRBJ1-2 | NA | TRBV7-2 | CASNFLRGQGYTF | TGTGCCAGCAACTTTCTAAGGGGCCAAGGCTACACCTTC
NA | TRBJ2-1 | few | TRBV9 | CASSARLGSSGEQFF | TGTGCCAGCAGCGCCCGACTAGGGTCTTCCGGTGAGCAGTTCTTC
NA | TRBJ2-1 | few | TRBV7-3 | CASSPGFGPPTPNEQFF | TGTGCCAGCAGCCCCGGCTTCGGGCCCCCCACGCCGAATGAGCAGTTCTTC
NA | TRBJ1-1 | NA | TRBV6-5 | CASSFRQDYTEAFF | TGTGCCAGCAGCTTCCGACAGGACTACACTGAAGCTTTCTTT
TRBD2 | TRBJ2-2 | NA | TRBV12-3/TRBV12-4 | CASSLDSGRSGELFF | TGTGCCAGCAGTTTGGATAGCGGGAGATCAGGGGAGCTGTTTTTT
NA | TRBJ2-1 | few | TRBV6-2/TRBV6-3 | CASQGREGPRNEQFF | TGTGCCTCTCAGGGTAGAGAGGGGCCCCGCAATGAGCAGTTCTTC
NA | TRBJ2-7 | NA | TRBV24-1 | CATSDAGAPYEQYF | TGTGCCACCAGTGATGCAGGAGCACCCTACGAGCAGTACTTC
NA | TRBJ2-7 | NA | TRBV20-1 | CSAIRRPSYEQYF | TGCAGTGCCATTCGGCGGCCTTCCTACGAGCAGTACTTC
TRBD2 | TRBJ2-4 | NA | TRBV2 | CASSEALGLAGSREQYF | TGTGCCAGCAGTGAAGCGCTCGGCCTAGCGGGAAGTCGGGAGCAGTACTTC
TRBD2 | TRBJ2-1 | NA | TRBV5-1 | CASSLEGLAGREQFF | TGCGCCAGCAGCTTGGAGGGACTAGCGGGACGTGAGCAGTTCTTC
TRBD1 | TRBJ2-5 | NA | TRBV2 | CASSGQGTGETQYF | TGTGCCAGCAGTGGACAGGGAACGGGGGAGACCCAGTACTTC
NA | TRBJ2-3 | NA | TRBV28 | CASSFSGRTDTQYF | TGTGCCAGCAGTTTCAGCGGGCGCACAGATACGCAGTATTTT
TRBD2 | TRBJ2-3 | NA | TRBV9 | CASSVAVGLAGPADTQYF | TGTGCCAGCAGCGTAGCGGTTGGACTAGCGGGACCGGCAGATACGCAGTATTTT
NA | TRBJ1-1 | NA | TRBV7-2 | CATATGTPNTEAFF | TGTGCCACCGCAACCGGGACTCCGAACACTGAAGCTTTCTTT
TRBD2 | TRBJ2-1 | NA | TRBV27 | CASSRIAGAAYNEQFF | TGTGCCAGCAGTCGGATAGCGGGAGCGGCCTACAATGAGCAGTTCTTC
NA | TRBJ1-2 | NA | TRBV6-1 | CAGEKWGGYTF | TGTGCCGGCGAGAAATGGGGAGGCTACACCTTC
TRBD2 | TRBJ2-7 | many | TRBV20-1 | CSAGLAGAYEQYF | TGCAGCGCGGGACTAGCGGGAGCCTACGAGCAGTACTTC